One and the same sample provided the 8 T cell receptor beta chains below, sequenced in a study of cytomegalovirus exposure and HLA in healthy donors. Researchers ran the PCR with 60 Vbeta and 13 Jbeta primers. Profiling relied on immunoSEQ multiplex PCR, and the TCRdb table lists in-frame clones only, not all of them. The sample carries some 250,000 clones, about 80% recorded once. Sequenced input: PBMCs. The receptors originated from a woman between 40 and 55 years old in good health and CMV-seropositive.

The gene calls are TRBV25-1 and TRBJ2-5, with 15 bases fitting TRBD2. Trimming at V came to 6 bases and at J to 5 bases, leaving 13 bases not matched to a gene. The CDR3 loop spans 18 amino acids. CDR1 and CDR2 (germline): MGHDK, SYGVNS. Written as DNA, the CDR3 is TGTGCCAGCAGCAAAACCGGACTAGCGGGGGGGCGAGGGGAGACCCAGTACTTC. This codes for CASSKTGLAGGRGETQYF.

This chain links TRBV27 with TRBJ2-1; 8 bases align to TRBD1. Per the germline V gene, CDR1 is MNHEY and CDR2 is SMNVEV (reference sequence). The junction had 10 bases not matched to a gene; V was cut back by 6 bases and J by 15 bases. The CDR3 extends over 12 amino acids. The CDR3 sequence: CASSTGGQGAFF. The DNA of the CDR3 is TGTGCCAGCAGCACAGGTGGGCAGGGGGCGTTCTTC.

The chain is built from TRBV7-9 and TRBJ1-2, with D hard to call. Deletions cut 1 base from V and 5 bases from J, with 5 bases between. Germline-derived CDR1 and CDR2 are SEHNR and FQNEAQ (reference sequence). This CDR3 comprises 12 residues. DNA for the CDR3: TGTGCCAGCAGCTTAGGAGAGTATGGCTACACCTTC. This encodes CASSLGEYGYTF.

J is TRBJ2-7 and V is TRBV19; D uncertain. The V and J ends lost 5 bases and 3 bases respectively, with 11 bases between them. The CDR3 has 13 residues. The V gene's germline CDR1 is LNHDA and CDR2 SQIVND (reference sequence). CDR3 protein: CASSPQQLYEQYF. The CDR3 region has the DNA TGTGCCAGTAGTCCTCAACAGCTCTACGAGCAGTACTTC.

The chain's CDR3 is CASAEGRVNEKLFF. The CDR3 DNA reads as TGTGCCAGCGCGGAGGGCAGAGTAAATGAAAAACTGTTTTTT. This chain connects TRBV9 to TRBJ1-4; D not certain. The V and J ends lost 7 bases and 5 bases respectively, with 15 bases between them. The CDR3 has 14 amino acids. The germline V gene has CDR1 SGDLS and CDR2 YYNGEE. The full variable domain, completed using reference TRBV9 and TRBJ1-4, is DSGVTQTPKHLITATGQRVTLRCSPRSGDLSVYWYQQSLDQGLQFLIQYYNGEERAKGNILERFSAQQFPDLHSELNLSSLELGDSALYFCASAEGRVNEKLFFGSGTQLSVL.

This clone was picked up one time. The chain employs TRBV6-1 and TRBJ2-3, with 7 bases matching TRBD2. The ends lost 4 bases at V and 9 bases at J; junction bases unmatched: 7. In germline, CDR1 is MNHNS, CDR2 SASEGT. The CDR3 has 13 residues. The CDR3 region has the DNA TGTGCCAGCAGTGGTCCCAGGGAGGGGACGCAGTATTTT. This sequence encodes CASSGPREGTQYF.

The chain recombines TRBV5-5 with TRBJ2-3; 9 bases fit TRBD1. The ends lost 4 bases at V and 4 bases at J; junction bases unmatched: 7. Germline V gives CDR1 SGHKS, CDR2 YYEKEE (reference sequence). The CDR3 extends over 15 amino acids. CDR3 amino acids: CASSQRQGVADTQYF. The CDR3 DNA reads TGTGCCAGCAGCCAACGACAGGGGGTGGCAGATACGCAGTATTTT.

The chain recombines TRBV28 with TRBJ2-7; a possible D gene is TRBD2 (6 bases). Germline V gene lookup returns CDR1 MDHEN and CDR2 SYDVKM. The CDR3 loop spans 14 amino acids. Trimming removed 7 bases at V and 2 bases at J, with 15 bases between. The CDR3 sequence: CASTFLRGTYEQYF. The CDR3 bases are TGTGCCAGCACCTTTTTGCGGGGTACCTACGAGCAGTACTTC.